The clone carrying this T cell receptor beta chain has more than one count but fewer than ten. Its antigen is not known. The source of the sample is a study of CD8 T cells in ankylosing spondylitis. As the method for making TCR beta libraries, quantitative 5'-RACE with molecular barcodes was used. MiXCR, run by TCRdb on the 5' RACE reads, gives a single entry per CDR3 protein. The profile shows 7,500 to 10,000 distinct CDR3 sequences, around 6% of them singletons. Study-level points and caveats: Disease-linked clones bore a CD8+ phenotype and were relatively rare in peripheral blood. Blood of patients with ankylosing spondylitis appeared to be characterized by a TCR beta motif of fewer than 10 highly homologous variants.

The germline V gene has CDR1 SGDLS and CDR2 YYNGEE. V dropped 4 bases and J dropped 6 bases, with 14 bases sitting between them. The CDR3 contains 14 residues. The rearrangement uses TRBV9 and TRBJ1-5, with a weak D call TRBD1 (5 bases). Sequencing was done on a sample of blood, either unsorted or a sorted T cell fraction (not recorded which). The clonotype comes from a female donor with ankylosing spondylitis or in good health (not recorded which). CDR3 region: CASSPSGGGQPQHF. As DNA, the CDR3 is TGTGCCAGCAGCCCGTCCGGGGGGGGTCAGCCCCAGCATTTT.